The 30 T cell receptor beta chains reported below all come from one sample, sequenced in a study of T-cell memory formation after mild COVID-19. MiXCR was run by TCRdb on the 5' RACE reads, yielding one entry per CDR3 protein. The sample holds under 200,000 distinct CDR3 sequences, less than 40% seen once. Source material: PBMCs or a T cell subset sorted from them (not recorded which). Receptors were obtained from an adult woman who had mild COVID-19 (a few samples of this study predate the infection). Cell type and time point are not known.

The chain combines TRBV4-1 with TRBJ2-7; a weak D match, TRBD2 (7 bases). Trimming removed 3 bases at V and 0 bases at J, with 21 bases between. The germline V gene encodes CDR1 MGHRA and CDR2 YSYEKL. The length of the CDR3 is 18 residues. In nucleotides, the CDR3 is TGCGCCAGCAGCCACTCTGCAGAGGGGGGGCCAGCCTCCTACGAGCAGTACTTC. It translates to CASSHSAEGGPASYEQYF.

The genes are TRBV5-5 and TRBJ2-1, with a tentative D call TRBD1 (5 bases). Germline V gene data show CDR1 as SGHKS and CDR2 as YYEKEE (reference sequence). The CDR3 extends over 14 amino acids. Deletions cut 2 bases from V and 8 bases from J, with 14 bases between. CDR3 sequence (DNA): TGTGCCAGCAGCTTCTTCAAGGGGCTTGATGAGCAGTTCTTC. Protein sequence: CASSFFKGLDEQFF.

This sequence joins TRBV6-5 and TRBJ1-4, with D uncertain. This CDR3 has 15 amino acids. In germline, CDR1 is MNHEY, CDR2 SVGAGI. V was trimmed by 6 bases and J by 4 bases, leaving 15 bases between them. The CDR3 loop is CASRSRGSYNEKLFF. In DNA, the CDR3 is TGTGCCAGCAGATCTAGAGGCAGCTATAATGAAAAACTGTTTTTT.

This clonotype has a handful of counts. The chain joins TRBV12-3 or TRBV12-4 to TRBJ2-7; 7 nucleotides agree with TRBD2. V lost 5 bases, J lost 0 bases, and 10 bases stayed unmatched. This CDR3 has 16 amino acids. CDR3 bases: TGTGCCAGCAGTCCCGTGGGGGGGTCAAGCTCCTACGAGCAGTACTTC. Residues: CASSPVGGSSSYEQYF.

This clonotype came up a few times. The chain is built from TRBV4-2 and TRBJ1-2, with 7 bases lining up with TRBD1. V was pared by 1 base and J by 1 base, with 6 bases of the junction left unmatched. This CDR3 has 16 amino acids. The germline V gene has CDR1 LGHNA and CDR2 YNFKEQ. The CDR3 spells CASSQVQGTDNYGYTF. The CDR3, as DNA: TGTGCCAGCAGCCAAGTACAGGGGACAGATAACTATGGCTACACCTTC.

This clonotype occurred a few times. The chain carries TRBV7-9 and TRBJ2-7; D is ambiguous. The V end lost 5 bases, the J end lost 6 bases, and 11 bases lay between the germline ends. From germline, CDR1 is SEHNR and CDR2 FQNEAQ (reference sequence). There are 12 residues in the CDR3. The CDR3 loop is CASSRTGPEQYF. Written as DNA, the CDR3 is TGTGCCAGCAGCCGTACGGGCCCCGAGCAGTACTTC.

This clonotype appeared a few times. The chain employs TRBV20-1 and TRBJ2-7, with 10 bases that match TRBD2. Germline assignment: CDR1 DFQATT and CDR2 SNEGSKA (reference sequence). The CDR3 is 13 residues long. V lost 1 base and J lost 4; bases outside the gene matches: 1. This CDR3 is CSARASGSYEQYF. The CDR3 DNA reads TGCAGTGCTAGAGCTAGCGGGAGTTACGAGCAGTACTTC.

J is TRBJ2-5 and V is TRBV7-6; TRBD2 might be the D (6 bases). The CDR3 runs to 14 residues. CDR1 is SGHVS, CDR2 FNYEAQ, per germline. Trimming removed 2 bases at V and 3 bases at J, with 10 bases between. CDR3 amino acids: CASSLLATEETQYF. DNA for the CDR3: TGTGCCAGCAGCTTACTAGCGACGGAAGAGACCCAGTACTTC.

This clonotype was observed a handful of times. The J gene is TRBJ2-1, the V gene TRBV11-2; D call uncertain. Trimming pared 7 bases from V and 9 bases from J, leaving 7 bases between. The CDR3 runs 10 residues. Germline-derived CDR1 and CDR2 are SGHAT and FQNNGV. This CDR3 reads CASNIGEQFF. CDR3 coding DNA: TGTGCCAGCAATATAGGTGAGCAGTTCTTC.

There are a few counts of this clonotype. The CDR3 nucleotides read TGTGCCAGTAGTATGAGGAGGAGGGACGAGCAGTACTTC. Translating gives CASSMRRRDEQYF. The chain carries TRBV19 and TRBJ2-7; weak D call: TRBD2 (6 bases). The V end was cut by 3 bases, the J end by 5 bases, with 11 bases between. CDR1 is LNHDA, CDR2 SQIVND, per germline (reference sequence). The CDR3 runs 13 residues.

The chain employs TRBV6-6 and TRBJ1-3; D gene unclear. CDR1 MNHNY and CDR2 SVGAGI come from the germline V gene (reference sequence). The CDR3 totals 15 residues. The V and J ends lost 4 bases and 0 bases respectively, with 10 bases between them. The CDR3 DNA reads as TGTGCCAGCAGTTCTGTCAGCAGCTCTGGAAACACCATATATTTT. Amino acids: CASSSVSSSGNTIYF.

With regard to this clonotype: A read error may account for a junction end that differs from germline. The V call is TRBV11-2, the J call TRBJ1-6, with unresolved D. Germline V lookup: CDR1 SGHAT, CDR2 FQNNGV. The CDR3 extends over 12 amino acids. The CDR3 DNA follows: TGTGCCAGCGGCTTTTTCTCATCACCCCTCCACTTT. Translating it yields CASGFFSSPLHF.

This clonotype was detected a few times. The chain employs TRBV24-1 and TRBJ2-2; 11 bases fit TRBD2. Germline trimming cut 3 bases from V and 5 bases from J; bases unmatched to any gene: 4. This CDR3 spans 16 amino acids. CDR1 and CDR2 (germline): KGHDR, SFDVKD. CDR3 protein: CATSDTSGRFTGELFF. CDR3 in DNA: TGTGCCACCAGTGATACTAGCGGGAGATTTACCGGGGAGCTGTTTTTT.

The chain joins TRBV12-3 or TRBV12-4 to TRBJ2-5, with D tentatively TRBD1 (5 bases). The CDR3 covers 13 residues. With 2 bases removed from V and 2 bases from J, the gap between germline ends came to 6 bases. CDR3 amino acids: CASSLKGQETQYF. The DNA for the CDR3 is TGTGCCAGCAGTTTAAAGGGGCAAGAGACCCAGTACTTC.

The CDR3 bases are TGTGCCAGCTCACTTATGGGACAGGGGAGCGCCTACGAGCAGTACTTC. This gives the protein CASSLMGQGSAYEQYF. The gene calls are TRBV18 and TRBJ2-7; TRBD1 aligns across 10 bases. Losses at the gene ends were 4 bases for V and 2 bases for J; bases not matched to a gene: 8. This CDR3 is 16 amino acids long. Germline-derived CDR1 and CDR2 are KGHSH and LQKENI.

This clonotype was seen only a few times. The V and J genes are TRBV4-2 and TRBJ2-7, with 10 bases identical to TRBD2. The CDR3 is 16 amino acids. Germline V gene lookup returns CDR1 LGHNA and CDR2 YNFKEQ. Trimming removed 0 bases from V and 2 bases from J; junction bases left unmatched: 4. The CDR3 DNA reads TGTGCCAGCAGCCAAGATAGCCTAGCGGGGGCCTACGAGCAGTACTTC. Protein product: CASSQDSLAGAYEQYF.

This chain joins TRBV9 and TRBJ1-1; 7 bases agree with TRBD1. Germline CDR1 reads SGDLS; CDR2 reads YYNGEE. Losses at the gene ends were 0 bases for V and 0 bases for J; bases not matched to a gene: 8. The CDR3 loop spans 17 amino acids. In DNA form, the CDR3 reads TGTGCCAGCAGCGTAGAGGGGGGGGGACAGATGAACACTGAAGCTTTCTTT. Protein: CASSVEGGGQMNTEAFF.

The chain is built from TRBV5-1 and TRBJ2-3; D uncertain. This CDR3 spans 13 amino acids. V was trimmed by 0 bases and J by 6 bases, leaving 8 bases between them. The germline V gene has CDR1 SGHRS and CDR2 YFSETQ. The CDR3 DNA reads TGCGCCAGCAGCTTGGCCCCCTCGGATACGCAGTATTTT. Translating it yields CASSLAPSDTQYF.

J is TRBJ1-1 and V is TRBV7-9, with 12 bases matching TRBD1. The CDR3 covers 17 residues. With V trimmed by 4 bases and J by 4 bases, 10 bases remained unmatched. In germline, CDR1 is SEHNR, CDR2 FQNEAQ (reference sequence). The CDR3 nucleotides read TGTGCCAGCAGCTCCGGGACAGGGGGCGGAAGGACCACTGAAGCTTTCTTT. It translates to CASSSGTGGGRTTEAFF.

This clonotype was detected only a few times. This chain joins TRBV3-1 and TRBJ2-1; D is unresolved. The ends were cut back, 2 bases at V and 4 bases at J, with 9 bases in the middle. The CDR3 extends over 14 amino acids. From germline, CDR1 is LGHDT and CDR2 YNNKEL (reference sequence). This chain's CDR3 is CASSQFGTYNEQFF. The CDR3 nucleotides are TGTGCCAGCAGCCAATTCGGTACTTACAATGAGCAGTTCTTC.

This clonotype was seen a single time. CDR3 sequence reads: CAWTLAGGPRETQYF. For the CDR3, the DNA is TGTGCCTGGACACTAGCGGGAGGGCCTAGGGAGACCCAGTACTTC. This rearrangement joins TRBV30 to TRBJ2-5; 13 nucleotides agree with TRBD2. The CDR3 length is 15 residues. Germline V CDR1 and CDR2: GTSNPN, SVGIG (reference sequence). J lost 5 bases, V lost 4 bases, and 7 bases had no gene match.

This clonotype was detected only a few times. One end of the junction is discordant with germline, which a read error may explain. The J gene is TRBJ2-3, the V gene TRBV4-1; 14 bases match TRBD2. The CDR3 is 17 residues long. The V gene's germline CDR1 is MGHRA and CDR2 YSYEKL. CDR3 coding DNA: TGCGCCAGCAGCCGCTACCCTGGGGGACTAGCGGGGGTTTTCCTCGTTTTT. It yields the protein CASSRYPGGLAGVFLVF.

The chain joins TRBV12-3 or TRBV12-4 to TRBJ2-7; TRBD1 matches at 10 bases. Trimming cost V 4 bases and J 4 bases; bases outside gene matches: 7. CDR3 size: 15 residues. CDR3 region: CASSSRDRGSYEQYF. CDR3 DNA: TGTGCCAGCAGTTCTAGGGACAGGGGATCATACGAGCAGTACTTC.

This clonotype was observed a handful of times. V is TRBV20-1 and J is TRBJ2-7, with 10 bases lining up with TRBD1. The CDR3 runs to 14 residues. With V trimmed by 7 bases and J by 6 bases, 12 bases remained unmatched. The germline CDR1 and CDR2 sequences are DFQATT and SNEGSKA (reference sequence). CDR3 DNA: TGCAGTGGATCCCGGGACAGGGGAGCCGGCGAGCAGTACTTC. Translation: CSGSRDRGAGEQYF.

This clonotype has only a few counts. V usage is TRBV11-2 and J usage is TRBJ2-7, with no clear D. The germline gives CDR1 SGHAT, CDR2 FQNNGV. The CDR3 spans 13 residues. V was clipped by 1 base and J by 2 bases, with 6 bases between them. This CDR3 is CASSLALTYEQYF. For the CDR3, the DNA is TGTGCCAGCAGCTTAGCTCTCACCTACGAGCAGTACTTC. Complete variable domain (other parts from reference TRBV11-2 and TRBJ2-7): EAGVAQSPRYKIIEKRQSVAFWCNPISGHATLYWYQQILGQGPKLLIQFQNNGVVDDSQLPKDRFSAERLKGVDSTLKIQPAKLEDSAVYLCASSLALTYEQYFGPGTRLTVT.

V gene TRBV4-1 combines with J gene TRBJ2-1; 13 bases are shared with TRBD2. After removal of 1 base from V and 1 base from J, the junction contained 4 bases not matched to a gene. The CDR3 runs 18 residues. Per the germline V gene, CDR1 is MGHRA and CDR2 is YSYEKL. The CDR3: CASSQGTSGGFSYNEQFF. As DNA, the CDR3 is TGCGCCAGCAGCCAAGGGACTAGCGGGGGATTTTCCTACAATGAGCAGTTCTTC.

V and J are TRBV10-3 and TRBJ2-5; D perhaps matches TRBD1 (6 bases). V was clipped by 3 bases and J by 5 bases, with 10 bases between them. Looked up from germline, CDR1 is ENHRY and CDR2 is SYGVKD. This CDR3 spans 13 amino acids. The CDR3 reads CAISETQGETQYF. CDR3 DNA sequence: TGTGCCATCAGTGAAACGCAGGGGGAGACCCAGTACTTC.

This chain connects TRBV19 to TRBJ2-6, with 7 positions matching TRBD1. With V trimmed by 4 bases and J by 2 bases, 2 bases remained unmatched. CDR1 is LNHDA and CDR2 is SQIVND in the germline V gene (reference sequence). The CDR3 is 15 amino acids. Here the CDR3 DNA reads TGTGCCAGTAGTAAAGGACAGGCTGGGGCCAACGTCCTGACTTTC. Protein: CASSKGQAGANVLTF.

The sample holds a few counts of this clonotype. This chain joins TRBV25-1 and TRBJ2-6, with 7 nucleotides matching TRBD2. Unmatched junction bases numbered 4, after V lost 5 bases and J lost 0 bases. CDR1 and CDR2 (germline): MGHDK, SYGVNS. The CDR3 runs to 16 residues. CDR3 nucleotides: TGTGCCAGCAGTTCGGGGGGTACCTCTGGGGCCAACGTCCTGACTTTC. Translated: CASSSGGTSGANVLTF.

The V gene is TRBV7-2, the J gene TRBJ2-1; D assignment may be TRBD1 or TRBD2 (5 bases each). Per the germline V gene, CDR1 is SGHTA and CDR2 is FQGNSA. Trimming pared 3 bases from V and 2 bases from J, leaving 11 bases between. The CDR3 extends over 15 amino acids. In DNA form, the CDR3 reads TGTGCCAGCAGCTTGTCGAAGGGACCCTACAATGAGCAGTTCTTC. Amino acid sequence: CASSLSKGPYNEQFF.